These 2 T cell receptor beta chains were all obtained from the same sample, sequenced in a study of early T cells in non-severe SARS-CoV-2 infection. Via MiXCR, TCRdb re-called the 5' RACE reads, giving one row per CDR3 protein. The data hold 90,000 to 130,000 distinct CDR3 sequences, with 9% to 13% observed a single time. The material sequenced was whole blood. Source of these receptors: an adult who was a healthcare worker with PCR-confirmed SARS-CoV-2 infection or an uninfected control (not recorded which).

This clonotype appeared a few times. The V and J genes are TRBV29-1 and TRBJ2-5, with D maybe TRBD2 (5 bases). Germline CDR1 is SQVTM and CDR2 is ANQGSEA. V was pared by 4 bases and J by 3 bases, with 15 bases between. This CDR3 has 14 residues. In DNA form, the CDR3 reads TGCAGCGTTGGGGCCTCCAGCGGAAAAGAGACCCAGTACTTC. It specifies CSVGASSGKETQYF.

The V call is TRBV5-4, the J call TRBJ2-1; D is undetermined. The CDR3 length is 17 residues. CDR1 and CDR2 (germline): SGHNT, YYREEE (reference sequence). With 4 bases removed from V and 0 bases from J, the gap between germline ends came to 17 bases. CDR3 loop: CASSPLPHMSSYNEQFF. In DNA form, the CDR3 reads TGTGCCAGCAGCCCGCTCCCTCACATGAGCTCCTACAATGAGCAGTTCTTC.